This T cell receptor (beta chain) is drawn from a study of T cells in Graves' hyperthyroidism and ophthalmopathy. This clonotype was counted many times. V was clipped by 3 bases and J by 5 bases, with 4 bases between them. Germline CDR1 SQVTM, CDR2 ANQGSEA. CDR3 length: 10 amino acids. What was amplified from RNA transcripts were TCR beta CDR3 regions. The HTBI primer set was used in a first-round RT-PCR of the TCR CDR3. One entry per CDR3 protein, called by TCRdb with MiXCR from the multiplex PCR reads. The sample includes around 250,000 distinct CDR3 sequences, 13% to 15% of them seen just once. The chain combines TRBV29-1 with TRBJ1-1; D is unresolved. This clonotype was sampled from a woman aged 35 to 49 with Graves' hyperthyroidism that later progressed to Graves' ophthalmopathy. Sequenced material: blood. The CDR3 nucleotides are TGCAGCGTTGATTGGACTGAAGCTTTCTTT. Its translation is CSVDWTEAFF.